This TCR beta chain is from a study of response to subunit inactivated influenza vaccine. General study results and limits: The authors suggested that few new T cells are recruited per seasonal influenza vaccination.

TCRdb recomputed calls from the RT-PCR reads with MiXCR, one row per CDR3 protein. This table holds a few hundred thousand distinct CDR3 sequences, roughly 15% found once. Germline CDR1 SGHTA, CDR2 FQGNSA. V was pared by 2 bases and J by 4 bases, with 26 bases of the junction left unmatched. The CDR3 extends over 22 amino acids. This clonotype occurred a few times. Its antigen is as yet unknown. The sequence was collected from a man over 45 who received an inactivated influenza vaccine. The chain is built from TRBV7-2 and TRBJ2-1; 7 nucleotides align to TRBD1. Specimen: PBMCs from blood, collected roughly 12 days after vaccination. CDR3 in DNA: TGTGCCAGCAGCTTATTTTCTGGGTTATTCAGAACCGGGACAGACAAGTACAATGAGCAGTTCTTC. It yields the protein CASSLFSGLFRTGTDKYNEQFF.